This T cell receptor (beta chain) was obtained from a study of CD8+ T cells in alopecia areata. Study details: Twice daily, treated patients received 5 to 10 mg of oral tofacitinib. The tofacitinib course ran for 6 to 18 months and was followed by 6 months off drug.

This clone was counted between two and nine times. The treatment here: oral pan-JAK inhibitor, 5-10 mg twice daily. RNA was extracted and reverse transcribed into cDNA as the sequencing template. The method was immunoSEQ multiplex PCR; TCRdb's version includes in-frame clones alone and lacks a portion of them. The table includes around 190,000 clones, 60% detected once. Per germline, CDR1 SGHRS and CDR2 YFSETQ. V shed 1 base and J shed 4 bases, with 10 bases lying between them. This CDR3 is built from 14 residues. The specimen was CD4+ T cells sorted from blood, collected at week 24, from a patient treated with tofacitinib. The sequence was obtained from a human donor with alopecia areata. The chain employs TRBV5-1 and TRBJ2-3; unclear D gene. CDR3 loop: CASSLSTTPDTQYF. CDR3 sequence (DNA): TGCGCCAGCAGCTTGAGTACGACCCCAGATACGCAGTATTTT. Based on the CDR3 plus reference TRBV5-1 and TRBJ2-3, the full variable domain is KAGVTQTPRYLIKTRGQQVTLSCSPISGHRSVSWYQQTPGQGLQFLFEYFSETQRNKGNFPGRFSGRQFSNSRSEMNVSTLELGDSALYLCASSLSTTPDTQYFGPGTRLTVL.